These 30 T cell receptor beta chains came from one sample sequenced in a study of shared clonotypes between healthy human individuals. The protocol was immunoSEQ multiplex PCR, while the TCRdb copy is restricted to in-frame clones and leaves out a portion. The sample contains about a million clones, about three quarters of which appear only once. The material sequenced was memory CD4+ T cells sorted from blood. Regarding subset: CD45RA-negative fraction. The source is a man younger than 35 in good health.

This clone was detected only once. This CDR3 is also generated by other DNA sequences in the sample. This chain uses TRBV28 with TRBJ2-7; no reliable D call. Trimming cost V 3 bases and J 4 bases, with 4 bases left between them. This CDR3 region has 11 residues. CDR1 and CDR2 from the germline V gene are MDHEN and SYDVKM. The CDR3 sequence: CASSFSYEQYF. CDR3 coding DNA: TGTGCCAGCAGTTTTAGTTACGAGCAGTACTTC.

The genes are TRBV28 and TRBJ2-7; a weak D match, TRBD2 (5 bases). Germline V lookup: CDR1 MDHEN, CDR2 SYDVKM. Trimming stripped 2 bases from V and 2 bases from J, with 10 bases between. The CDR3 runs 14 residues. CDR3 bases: TGTGCCAGCAGTTTAACCGGGGTTGCCTACGAGCAGTACTTC. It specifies CASSLTGVAYEQYF.

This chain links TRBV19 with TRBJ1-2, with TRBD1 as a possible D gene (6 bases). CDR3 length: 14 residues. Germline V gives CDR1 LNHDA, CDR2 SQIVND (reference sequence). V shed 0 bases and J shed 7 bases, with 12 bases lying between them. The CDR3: CASSIEGGTSGYTF. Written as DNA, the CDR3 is TGTGCCAGTAGTATAGAAGGGGGGACTAGTGGCTACACCTTC. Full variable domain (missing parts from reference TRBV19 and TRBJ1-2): DGGITQSPKYLFRKEGQNVTLSCEQNLNHDAMYWYRQDPGQGLRLIYYSQIVNDFQKGDIAEGYSVSREKKESFPLTVTSAQKNPTAFYLCASSIEGGTSGYTFGSGTRLTVV.

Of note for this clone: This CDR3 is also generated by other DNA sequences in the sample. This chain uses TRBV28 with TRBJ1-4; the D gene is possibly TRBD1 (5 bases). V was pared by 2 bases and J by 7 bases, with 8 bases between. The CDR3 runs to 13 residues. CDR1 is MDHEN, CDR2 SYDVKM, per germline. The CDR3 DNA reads TGTGCCAGCAGTTTAGGGGGTTCTGAAAAACTGTTTTTT. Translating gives CASSLGGSEKLFF.

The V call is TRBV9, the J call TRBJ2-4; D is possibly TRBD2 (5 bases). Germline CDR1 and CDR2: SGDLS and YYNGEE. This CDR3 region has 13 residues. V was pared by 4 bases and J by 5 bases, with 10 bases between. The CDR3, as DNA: TGTGCCAGCAGCTCGGGGTCGGAAAACATTCAGTACTTC. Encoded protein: CASSSGSENIQYF.

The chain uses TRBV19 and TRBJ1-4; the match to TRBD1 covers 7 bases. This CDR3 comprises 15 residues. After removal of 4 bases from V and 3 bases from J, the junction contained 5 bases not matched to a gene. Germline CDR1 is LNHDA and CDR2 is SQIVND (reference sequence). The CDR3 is CASSRGQSSNEKLFF. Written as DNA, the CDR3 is TGTGCCAGTAGTAGGGGACAGAGTTCTAATGAAAAACTGTTTTTT.

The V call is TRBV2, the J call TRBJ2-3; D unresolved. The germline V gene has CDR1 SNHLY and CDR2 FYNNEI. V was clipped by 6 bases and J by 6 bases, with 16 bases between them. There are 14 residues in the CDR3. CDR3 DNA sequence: TGTGCCAGCAGAAGACCACAAAACGGGGATACGCAGTATTTT. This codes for CASRRPQNGDTQYF.

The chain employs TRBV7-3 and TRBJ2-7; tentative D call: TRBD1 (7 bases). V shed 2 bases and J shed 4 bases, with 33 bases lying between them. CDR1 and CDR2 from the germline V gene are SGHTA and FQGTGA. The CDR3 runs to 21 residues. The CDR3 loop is CASSLGPLYPTGRHGSYEQYF. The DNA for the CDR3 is TGTGCCAGCAGCTTAGGCCCCCTCTACCCGACAGGGAGGCATGGTTCGTACGAGCAGTACTTC. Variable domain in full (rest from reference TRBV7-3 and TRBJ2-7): GAGVSQTPSNKVTEKGKYVELRCDPISGHTALYWYRQSLGQGPEFLIYFQGTGAADDSGLPNDRFFAVRPEGSVSTLKIQRTERGDSAVYLCASSLGPLYPTGRHGSYEQYFGPGTRLTVT.

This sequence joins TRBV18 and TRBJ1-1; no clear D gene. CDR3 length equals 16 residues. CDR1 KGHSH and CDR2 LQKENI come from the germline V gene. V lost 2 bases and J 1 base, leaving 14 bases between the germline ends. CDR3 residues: CASSPGVQARNTEAFF. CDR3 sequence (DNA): TGTGCCAGCTCACCAGGCGTGCAGGCGAGGAACACTGAAGCTTTCTTT.

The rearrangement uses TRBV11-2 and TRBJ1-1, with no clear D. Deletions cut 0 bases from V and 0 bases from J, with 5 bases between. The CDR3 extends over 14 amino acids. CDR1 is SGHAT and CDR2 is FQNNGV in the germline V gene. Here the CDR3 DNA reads TGTGCCAGCAGCTTAGATCTAATGAACACTGAAGCTTTCTTT. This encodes CASSLDLMNTEAFF.

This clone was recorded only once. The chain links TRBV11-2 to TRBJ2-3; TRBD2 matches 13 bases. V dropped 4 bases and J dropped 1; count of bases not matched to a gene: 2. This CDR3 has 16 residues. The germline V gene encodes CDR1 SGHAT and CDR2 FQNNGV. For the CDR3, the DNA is TGTGCCAGCAGCTCGGGGACTAGCGGGGGCACAGATACGCAGTATTTT. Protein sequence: CASSSGTSGGTDTQYF.

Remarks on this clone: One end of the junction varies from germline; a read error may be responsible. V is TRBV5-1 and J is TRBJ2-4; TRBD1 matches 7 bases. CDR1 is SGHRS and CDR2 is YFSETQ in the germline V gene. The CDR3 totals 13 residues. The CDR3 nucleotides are TGCGCCAGCAGCCCGACAGGGATCACGGCCTTAGACTTC. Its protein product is CASSPTGITALDF.

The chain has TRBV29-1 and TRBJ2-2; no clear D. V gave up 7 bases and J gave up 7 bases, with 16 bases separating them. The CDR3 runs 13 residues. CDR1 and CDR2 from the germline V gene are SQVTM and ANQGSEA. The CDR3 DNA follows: TGCAGCGCTGCCCAGTCTTCCGACGGGGAGCTGTTTTTT. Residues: CSAAQSSDGELFF.

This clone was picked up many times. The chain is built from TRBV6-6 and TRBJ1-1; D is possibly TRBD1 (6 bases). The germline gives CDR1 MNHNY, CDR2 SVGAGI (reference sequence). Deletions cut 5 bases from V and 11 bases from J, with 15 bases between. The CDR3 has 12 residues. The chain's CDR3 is CASSNNRALAFF. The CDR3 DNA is TGTGCCAGCAGTAACAACAGGGCTTTGGCTTTCTTT.

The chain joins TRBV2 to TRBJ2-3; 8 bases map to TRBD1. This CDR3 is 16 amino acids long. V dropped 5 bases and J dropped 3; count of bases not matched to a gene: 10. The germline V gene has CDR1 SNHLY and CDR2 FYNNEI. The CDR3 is CASSSTAGGTTDTQYF. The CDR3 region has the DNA TGTGCCAGCAGTTCTACCGCAGGGGGCACTACAGATACGCAGTATTTT.

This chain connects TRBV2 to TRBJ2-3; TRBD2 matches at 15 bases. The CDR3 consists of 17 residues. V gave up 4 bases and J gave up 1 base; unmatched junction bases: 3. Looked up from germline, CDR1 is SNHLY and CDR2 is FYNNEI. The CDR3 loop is CASSGGLAGGGTDTQYF. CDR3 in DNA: TGTGCCAGCAGTGGAGGACTAGCGGGGGGGGGCACAGATACGCAGTATTTT.

CDR3 region: CASSENYNEQFF. CDR3 sequence (DNA): TGTGCCAGCAGTGAAAACTACAATGAGCAGTTCTTC. V and J are TRBV2 and TRBJ2-1; D gene uncertain. Germline V CDR1 and CDR2: SNHLY, FYNNEI. The CDR3 length is 12 residues. V was cut by 2 bases and J by 3 bases, with 2 bases left in between.

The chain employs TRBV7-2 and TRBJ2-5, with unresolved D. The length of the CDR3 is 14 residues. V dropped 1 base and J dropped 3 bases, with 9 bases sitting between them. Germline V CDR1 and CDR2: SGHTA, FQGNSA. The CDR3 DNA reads TGTGCCAGCAGCTTAGGGACGCACGAAGAGACCCAGTACTTC. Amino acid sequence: CASSLGTHEETQYF.

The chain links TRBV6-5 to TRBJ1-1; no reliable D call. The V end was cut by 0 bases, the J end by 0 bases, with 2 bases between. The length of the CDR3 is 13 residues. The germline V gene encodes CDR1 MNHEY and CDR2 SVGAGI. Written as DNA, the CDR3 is TGTGCCAGCAGTTACTCCATGAACACTGAAGCTTTCTTT. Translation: CASSYSMNTEAFF.

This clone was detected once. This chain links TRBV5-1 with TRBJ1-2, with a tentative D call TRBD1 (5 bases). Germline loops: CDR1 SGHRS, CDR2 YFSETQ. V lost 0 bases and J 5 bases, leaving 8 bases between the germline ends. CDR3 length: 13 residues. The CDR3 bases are TGCGCCAGCAGCTTGGAAGGGGAATATGGCTACACCTTC. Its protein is CASSLEGEYGYTF.

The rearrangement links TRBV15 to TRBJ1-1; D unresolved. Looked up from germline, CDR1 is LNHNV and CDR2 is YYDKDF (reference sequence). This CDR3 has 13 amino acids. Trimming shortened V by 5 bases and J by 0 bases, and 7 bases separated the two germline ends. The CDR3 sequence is CATSRLMNTEAFF. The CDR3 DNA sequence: TGTGCCACCAGCCGATTAATGAACACTGAAGCTTTCTTT.

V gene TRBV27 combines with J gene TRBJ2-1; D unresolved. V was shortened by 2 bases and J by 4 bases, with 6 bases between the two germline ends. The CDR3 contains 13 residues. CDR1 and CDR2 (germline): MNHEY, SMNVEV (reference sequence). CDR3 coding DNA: TGTGCCAGCAGTTTAGAAGTTTACAATGAGCAGTTCTTC. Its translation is CASSLEVYNEQFF.

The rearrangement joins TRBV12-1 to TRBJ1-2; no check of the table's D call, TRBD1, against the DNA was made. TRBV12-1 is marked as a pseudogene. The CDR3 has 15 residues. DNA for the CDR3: TGTGCCAGCAGCCTGGACAGAGTTGGCAACTATGGCTACACCTTC. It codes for CASSLDRVGNYGYTF.

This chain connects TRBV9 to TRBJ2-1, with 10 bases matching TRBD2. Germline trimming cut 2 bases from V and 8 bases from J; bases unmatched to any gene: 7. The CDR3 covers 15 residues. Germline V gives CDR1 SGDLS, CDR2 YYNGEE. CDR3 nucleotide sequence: TGTGCCAGCAGCGTGAGGGCTAGCGGGGGCCATGAGCAGTTCTTC. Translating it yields CASSVRASGGHEQFF. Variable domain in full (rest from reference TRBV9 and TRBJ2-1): DSGVTQTPKHLITATGQRVTLRCSPRSGDLSVYWYQQSLDQGLQFLIQYYNGEERAKGNILERFSAQQFPDLHSELNLSSLELGDSALYFCASSVRASGGHEQFFGPGTRLTVL.

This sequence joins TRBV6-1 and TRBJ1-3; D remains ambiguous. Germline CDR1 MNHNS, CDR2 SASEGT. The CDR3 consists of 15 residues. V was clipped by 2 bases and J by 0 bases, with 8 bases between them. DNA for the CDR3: TGTGCCAGCAGTGAATATCATCGCTCTGGAAACACCATATATTTT. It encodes CASSEYHRSGNTIYF.

For the CDR3, the DNA is TGTGCCAGCAGCTCGGGACAGCACTACGAGCAGTACTTC. It codes for CASSSGQHYEQYF. The gene calls are TRBV11-2 and TRBJ2-7; TRBD1 matches at 7 bases. V dropped 4 bases and J dropped 3; count of bases not matched to a gene: 3. Germline V lookup: CDR1 SGHAT, CDR2 FQNNGV. This CDR3 has 13 amino acids.

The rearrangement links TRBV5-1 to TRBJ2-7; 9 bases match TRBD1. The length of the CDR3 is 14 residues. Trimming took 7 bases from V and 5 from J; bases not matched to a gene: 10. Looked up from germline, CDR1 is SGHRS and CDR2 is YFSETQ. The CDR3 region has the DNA TGCGCCAGCTCTTTGGGACAGGGAACCCACGAGCAGTACTTC. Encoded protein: CASSLGQGTHEQYF.

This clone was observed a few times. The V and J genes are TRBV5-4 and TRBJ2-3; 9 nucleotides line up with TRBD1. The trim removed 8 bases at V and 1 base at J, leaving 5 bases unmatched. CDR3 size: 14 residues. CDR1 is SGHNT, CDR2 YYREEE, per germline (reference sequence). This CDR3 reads CASLRDRGTDTQYF. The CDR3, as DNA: TGTGCCAGTCTCCGGGACAGGGGCACAGATACGCAGTATTTT.

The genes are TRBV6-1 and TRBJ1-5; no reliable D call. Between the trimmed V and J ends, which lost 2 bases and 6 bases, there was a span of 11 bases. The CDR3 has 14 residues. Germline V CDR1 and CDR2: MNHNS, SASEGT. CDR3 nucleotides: TGTGCCAGCAGTGAATATAATTACGGTCAGCCCCAGCATTTT. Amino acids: CASSEYNYGQPQHF.

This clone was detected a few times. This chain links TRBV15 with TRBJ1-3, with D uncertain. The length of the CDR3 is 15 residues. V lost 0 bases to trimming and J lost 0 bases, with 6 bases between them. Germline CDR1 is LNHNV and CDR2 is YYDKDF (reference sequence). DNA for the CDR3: TGTGCCACCAGCAGAGACAGCACCTCTGGAAACACCATATATTTT. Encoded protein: CATSRDSTSGNTIYF.